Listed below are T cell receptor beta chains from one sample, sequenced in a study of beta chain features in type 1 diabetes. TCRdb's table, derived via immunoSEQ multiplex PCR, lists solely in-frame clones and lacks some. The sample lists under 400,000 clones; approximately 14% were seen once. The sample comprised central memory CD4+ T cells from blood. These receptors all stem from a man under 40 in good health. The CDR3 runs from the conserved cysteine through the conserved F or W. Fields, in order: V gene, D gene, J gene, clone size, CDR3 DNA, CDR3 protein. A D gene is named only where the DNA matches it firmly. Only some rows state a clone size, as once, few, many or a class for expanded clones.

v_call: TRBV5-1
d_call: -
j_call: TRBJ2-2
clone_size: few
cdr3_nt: TGCGCCAGCAGCCCCGACGGGACCGGAGGTACCGGGGAGCTGTTTTTT
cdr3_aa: CASSPDGTGGTGELFF

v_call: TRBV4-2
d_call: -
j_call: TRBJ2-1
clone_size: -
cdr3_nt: TGTGCCAGCACCCCATCCCCGGGGAACAAGGGGGATAGGGAGCAGTTCTTC
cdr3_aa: CASTPSPGNKGDREQFF

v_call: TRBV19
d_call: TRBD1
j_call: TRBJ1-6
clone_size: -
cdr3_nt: TGTGCCAGTAGCCACCAGGGGGGTAATTCACCCCTCCACTTT
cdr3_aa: CASSHQGGNSPLHF

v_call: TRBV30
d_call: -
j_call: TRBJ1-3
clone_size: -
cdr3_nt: TGTGCCTGGAGTGCCTATCGCGGGAGCTCTGGAAACACCATATATTTT
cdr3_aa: CAWSAYRGSSGNTIYF

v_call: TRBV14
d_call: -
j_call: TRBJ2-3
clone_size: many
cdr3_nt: TGTGCCAGCAGCCAAGGGGGGTTCTCGCAGTATTTT
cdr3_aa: CASSQGGFSQYF

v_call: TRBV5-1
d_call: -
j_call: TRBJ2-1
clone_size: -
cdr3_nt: TGCGCCAGCAGCTTGAGTTGGGATGAGCAGTTCTTC
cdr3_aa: CASSLSWDEQFF

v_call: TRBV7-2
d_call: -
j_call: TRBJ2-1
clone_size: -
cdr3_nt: TGTGCCAGCAGCTCCATATATGAGCAGTTCTTC
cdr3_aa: CASSSIYEQFF

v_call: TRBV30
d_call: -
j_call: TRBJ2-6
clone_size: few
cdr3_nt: TGTGCCTGGAGTAAAATTAGCTCTGGGGCCAACGTCCTGACTTTC
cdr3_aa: CAWSKISSGANVLTF

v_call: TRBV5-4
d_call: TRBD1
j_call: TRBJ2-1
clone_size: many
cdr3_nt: TGTGCCAGCAGCCCTGACAGGGATGAGCAGTTCTTC
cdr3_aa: CASSPDRDEQFF

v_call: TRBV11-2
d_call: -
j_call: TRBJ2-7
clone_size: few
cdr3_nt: TGTGCCAGCAGCTTAGATGACAGCGTCTACGAGCAGTACTTC
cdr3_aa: CASSLDDSVYEQYF

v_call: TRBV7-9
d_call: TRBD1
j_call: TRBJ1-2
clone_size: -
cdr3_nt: TGTGCCAGCAGCCCCGGGACAGGGGCTCGGGGCTACACCTTC
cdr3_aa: CASSPGTGARGYTF

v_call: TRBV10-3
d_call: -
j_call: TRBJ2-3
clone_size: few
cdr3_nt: TGTGCCACCAACTCAGCGGGACAGACAGAGCAGTATTTT
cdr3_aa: CATNSAGQTEQYF

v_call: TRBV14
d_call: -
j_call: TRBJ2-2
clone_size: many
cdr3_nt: TGTGCCAGCAGCCATAGGACTAATGGCTACCTTGAGGAGCTGTTTTTT
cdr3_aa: CASSHRTNGYLEELFF

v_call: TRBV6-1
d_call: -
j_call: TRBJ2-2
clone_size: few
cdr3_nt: TGTGCCAGCAGCCGGGTCGCCCTAAACACCGGGGAGCTGTTTTTT
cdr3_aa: CASSRVALNTGELFF

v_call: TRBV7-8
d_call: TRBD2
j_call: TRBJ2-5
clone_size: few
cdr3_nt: TGTGCCAGCAGCTCACGGACTAGCGGGGACCAGTACTTC
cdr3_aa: CASSSRTSGDQYF

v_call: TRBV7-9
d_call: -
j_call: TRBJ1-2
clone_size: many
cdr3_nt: TGTGCCAGCAGCTTAGCCGAGTCCGATGGCTACACCTTC
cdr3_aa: CASSLAESDGYTF

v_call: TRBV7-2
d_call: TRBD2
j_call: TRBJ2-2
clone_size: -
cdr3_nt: TGTGCCAGCAGCTTGGGGTTAGCGGGGGCCGGGAACACCGGGGAGCTGTTTTTT
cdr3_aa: CASSLGLAGAGNTGELFF

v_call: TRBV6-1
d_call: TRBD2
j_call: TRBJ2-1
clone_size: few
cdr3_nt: TGTGCCAGCAGTGGACTAGCGGGGGTGACAAATGAGCAGTTCTTC
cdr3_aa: CASSGLAGVTNEQFF

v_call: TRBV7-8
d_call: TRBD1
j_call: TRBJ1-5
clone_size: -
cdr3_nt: TGTGCCAGCAGCTTAGCGGACAGGGGAAATCAGCCCCAGCATTTT
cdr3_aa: CASSLADRGNQPQHF

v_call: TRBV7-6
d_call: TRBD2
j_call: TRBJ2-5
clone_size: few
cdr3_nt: TGTGCCAGCAGACATAGCGGACTAGCGGGAGGTCAGCAAGAGACCCAGTACTTC
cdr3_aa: CASRHSGLAGGQQETQYF

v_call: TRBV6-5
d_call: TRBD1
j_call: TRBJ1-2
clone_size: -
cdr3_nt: TGTGCCAGCAGACCGGACGACAGGGTCTATGGCTACACCTTC
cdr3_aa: CASRPDDRVYGYTF

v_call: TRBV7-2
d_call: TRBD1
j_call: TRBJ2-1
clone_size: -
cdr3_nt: TGTGCCAGCAGCTTAGCGGGGACAGGGGATATGAATGAGCAGTTCTTC
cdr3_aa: CASSLAGTGDMNEQFF

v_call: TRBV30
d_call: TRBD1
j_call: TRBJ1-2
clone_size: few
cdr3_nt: TGTGCCTGGAAGGGGTGGGGACAGGGGGCTTATCTGGCTAACTATGGCTACACCTTC
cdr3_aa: CAWKGWGQGAYLANYGYTF

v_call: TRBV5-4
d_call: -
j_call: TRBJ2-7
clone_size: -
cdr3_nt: TGTGCCAGCAGCTATACTGCTTACTACGAGCAGTACTTC
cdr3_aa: CASSYTAYYEQYF

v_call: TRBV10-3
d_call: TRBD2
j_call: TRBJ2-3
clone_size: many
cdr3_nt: TGTGCCACCGGACTAGCGGGGACAGATACGCAGTATTTT
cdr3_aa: CATGLAGTDTQYF

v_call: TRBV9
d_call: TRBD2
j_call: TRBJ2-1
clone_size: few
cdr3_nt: TGTGCCAGCAGCGTAGAGGAGTCTAGCGGGGGCTTCTACAATGAGCAGTTCTTC
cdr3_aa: CASSVEESSGGFYNEQFF

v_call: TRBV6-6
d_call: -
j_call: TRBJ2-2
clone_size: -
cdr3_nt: TGTGCCAGCAGTGCCCGACTAGAGGACGGGGAGCTGTTTTTT
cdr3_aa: CASSARLEDGELFF

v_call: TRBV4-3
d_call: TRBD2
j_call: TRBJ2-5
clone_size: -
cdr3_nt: TGCGCCAGCAGCCAGCTTGGGACTAGCGGGAGTGAGACCCAGTACTTC
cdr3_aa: CASSQLGTSGSETQYF

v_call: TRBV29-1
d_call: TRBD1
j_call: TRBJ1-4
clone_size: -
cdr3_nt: TGCAGCGTTGATTTATCGGACAGGGAAAAACTGTTTTTT
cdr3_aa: CSVDLSDREKLFF

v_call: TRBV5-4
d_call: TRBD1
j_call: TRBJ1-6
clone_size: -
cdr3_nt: TGTGCCAGCAGCTGGGGACAGTATAATTCACCCCTCCACTTT
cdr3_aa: CASSWGQYNSPLHF

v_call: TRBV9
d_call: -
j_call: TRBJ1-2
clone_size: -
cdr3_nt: TGTGCCAGCAGCGTAGGACTGTCTACTGGCTACACCTTC
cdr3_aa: CASSVGLSTGYTF

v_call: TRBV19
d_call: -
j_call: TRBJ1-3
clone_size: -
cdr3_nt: TGTGCCAGTTCTGGTCAGGGTGCAAACACCATATATTTT
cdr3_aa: CASSGQGANTIYF

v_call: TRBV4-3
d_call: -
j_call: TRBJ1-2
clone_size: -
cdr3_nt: TGCGCCAGCAGCCAAGAGCCGGGTCAAGGTGGCTACACCTTC
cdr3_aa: CASSQEPGQGGYTF

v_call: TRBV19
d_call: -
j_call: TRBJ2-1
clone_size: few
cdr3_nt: TGTGCCAGTAGAACCGGGACTTCCCGCGGGAATGAGCAGTTCTTC
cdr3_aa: CASRTGTSRGNEQFF

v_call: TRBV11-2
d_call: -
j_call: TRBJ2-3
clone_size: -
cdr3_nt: TGTGCCAGCAGCCGAGGAGAGTTGAAGACAGATACGCAGTATTTT
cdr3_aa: CASSRGELKTDTQYF

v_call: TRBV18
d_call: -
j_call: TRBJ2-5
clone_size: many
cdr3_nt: TGTGCCAGCTCACCACCGGGACGTTCAGAGACCCAGTACTTC
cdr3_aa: CASSPPGRSETQYF

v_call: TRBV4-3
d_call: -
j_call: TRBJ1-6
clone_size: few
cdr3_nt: TGCGCCAGCAGCCAAGAGGGTCAGTCTAATTCACCCCTCCACTTT
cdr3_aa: CASSQEGQSNSPLHF

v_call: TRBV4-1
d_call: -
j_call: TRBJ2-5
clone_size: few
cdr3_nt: TGCGCCAGCAGTCCGGTTGACACGCAAGAGACCCAGTACTTC
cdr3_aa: CASSPVDTQETQYF

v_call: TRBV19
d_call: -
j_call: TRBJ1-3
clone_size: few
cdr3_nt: TGTGCCAGTACTACCTCTGGAAACACCATATATTTT
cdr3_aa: CASTTSGNTIYF

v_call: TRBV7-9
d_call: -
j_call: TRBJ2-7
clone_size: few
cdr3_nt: TGTGCCAGCAGCCCTCATCCCCAGGGTCTCTCCTACGAGCAGTACTTC
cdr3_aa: CASSPHPQGLSYEQYF

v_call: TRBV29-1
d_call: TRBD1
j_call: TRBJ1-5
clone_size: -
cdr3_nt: TGCAGTGCGGGGACAGGGATCAATCAGCCCCAGCATTTT
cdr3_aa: CSAGTGINQPQHF

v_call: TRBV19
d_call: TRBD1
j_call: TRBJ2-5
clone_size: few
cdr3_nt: TGTGCCAGTAGCACCTGGGACAGCGCCACTCCCAAATGGTACTTC
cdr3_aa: CASSTWDSATPKWYF

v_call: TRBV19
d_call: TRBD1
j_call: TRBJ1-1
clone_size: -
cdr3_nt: TGTGCCAGTAGTTTTCGGACAGGGGGGGCTTTCTTT
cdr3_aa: CASSFRTGGAFF

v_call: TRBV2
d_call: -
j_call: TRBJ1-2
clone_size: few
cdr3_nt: TGTGCCAGCCTCCTCGCGGGGGAGAACTATGGCTACACCTTC
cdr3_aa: CASLLAGENYGYTF

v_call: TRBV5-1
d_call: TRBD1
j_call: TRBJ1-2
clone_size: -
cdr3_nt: TGCGCCAGCAGCTTGGAACAGGGGGTGGGCTACACCTTC
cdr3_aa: CASSLEQGVGYTF

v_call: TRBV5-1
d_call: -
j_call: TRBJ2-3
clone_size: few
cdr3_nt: TGCGCCAGCAGCTCCGAGGGGGATACGCAGTATTTT
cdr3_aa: CASSSEGDTQYF

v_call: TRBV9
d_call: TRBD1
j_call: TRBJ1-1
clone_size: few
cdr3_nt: TGTGCCAGCAGCGTAGCTCCCGGGACAGGGGAAAGAGCTTTCTTT
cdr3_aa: CASSVAPGTGERAFF

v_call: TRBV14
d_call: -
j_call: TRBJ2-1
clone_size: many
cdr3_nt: TGTGCCAGCAGCCAAGACTCAGTCAGTGAGCAGTTCTTC
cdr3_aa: CASSQDSVSEQFF

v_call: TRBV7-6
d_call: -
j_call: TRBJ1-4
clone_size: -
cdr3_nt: TGTGCCAGCAGCTTAAAGGGGCCTAATGAAAAACTGTTTTTT
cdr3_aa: CASSLKGPNEKLFF

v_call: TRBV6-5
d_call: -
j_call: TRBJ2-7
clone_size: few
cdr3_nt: TGTGCCAGCAGGGTTGCCTACGAGCAGTACTTC
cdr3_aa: CASRVAYEQYF

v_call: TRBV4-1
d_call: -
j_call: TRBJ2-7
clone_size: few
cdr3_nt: TGCGCCAGCAGCCAAGATTCCAAATACGAGCAGTACTTC
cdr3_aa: CASSQDSKYEQYF

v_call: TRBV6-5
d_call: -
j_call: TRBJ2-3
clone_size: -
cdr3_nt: TGTGCCAGCCGCACTTTGCATACGCAGTATTTT
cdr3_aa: CASRTLHTQYF

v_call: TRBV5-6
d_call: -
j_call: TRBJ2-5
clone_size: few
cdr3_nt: TGTGCCAGCACCAAAGGGGGTCGGGGGCTGGAGACCCAGTACTTC
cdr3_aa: CASTKGGRGLETQYF